These T cell receptor beta chains were read from a single sample in a study of siplizumab effects on memory and regulatory T cells. Profiling relied on immunoSEQ multiplex PCR, and the TCRdb table lists in-frame clones only, not all of them. In the table there are fewer than 100,000 clones, approximately 95% of which are singletons. The sequenced material came from CD8+ T cells sorted from blood. Every receptor here comes from a human donor in good health. Both conserved end residues are part of each CDR3. The D gene is left open where the match is weak. Size tells how often a clone was seen (once, few, many) or the class of an expanded clone, and some rows leave it out.

cdr3_aa cdr3_nt clone_size cdr3_length j_call v_call d_call
CASSLGLSGANVLTF TGTGCCAGCAGCTTAGGCCTCTCTGGGGCCAACGTCCTGACTTTC . 15 TRBJ2-6 TRBV7-6 .
CASSHFLPSDTRSYEQYF TGTGCCAGCAGCCATTTCCTCCCCTCGGACACCCGCTCCTACGAGCAGTACTTC . 18 TRBJ2-7 TRBV5-5 .
CATSRQGSGNTIYF TGTGCCACCAGCAGACAGGGCTCTGGAAACACCATATATTTT . 14 TRBJ1-3 TRBV15 .
CASSVDGGNEQYF TGTGCCAGCAGCGTAGATGGAGGGAACGAGCAGTACTTC once 13 TRBJ2-7 TRBV9 .
CASSLRAGELFF TGTGCCAGCAGCTTGAGGGCCGGGGAGCTGTTTTTT . 12 TRBJ2-2 TRBV7-8 .
CASSLDGERNQPQHF TGTGCCAGCAGCTTAGACGGAGAGCGCAATCAGCCCCAGCATTTT . 15 TRBJ1-5 TRBV5-6 .
CASSQDGASEREQFF TGCGCCAGCAGCCAAGATGGGGCCTCCGAGCGTGAGCAGTTCTTC once 15 TRBJ2-1 TRBV4-1 .
CASSFKGPTEAFF TGTGCCAGCAGTTTTAAGGGGCCGACTGAAGCTTTCTTT . 13 TRBJ1-1 TRBV28 .
CASSQDTSGPYEQYF TGCGCCAGCAGCCAAGATACTAGCGGCCCTTACGAGCAGTACTTC . 15 TRBJ2-7 TRBV4-1 TRBD2
CASSIGTMSGYTF TGTGCCAGTAGTATAGGAACGATGAGTGGCTACACCTTC . 13 TRBJ1-2 TRBV19 .
CASSLDPSGTGTDTQYF TGTGCCAGCAGCTTAGATCCTAGCGGGACTGGCACAGATACGCAGTATTTT . 17 TRBJ2-3 TRBV7-6 TRBD2
CASTGTNVGTEAFF TGTGCCAGCACCGGGACGAATGTTGGCACTGAAGCTTTCTTT . 14 TRBJ1-1 TRBV2 .
CASSLKKPLAGQINNEQFF TGTGCCAGCAGCCTCAAGAAACCCTTAGCGGGACAAATAAACAATGAGCAGTTCTTC once 19 TRBJ2-1 TRBV2 TRBD2
CASRPGQGLNEQFF TGTGCCAGCAGGCCGGGACAGGGTCTCAATGAGCAGTTCTTC once 14 TRBJ2-1 TRBV6-4 TRBD1
CASSLGGEMNTEAFF TGTGCCAGCAGCCTAGGGGGGGAAATGAACACTGAAGCTTTCTTT . 15 TRBJ1-1 TRBV9 .
CASSVGGSEADTQYF TGTGCCAGCAGCGTAGGGGGGTCGGAGGCAGATACGCAGTATTTT . 15 TRBJ2-3 TRBV9 .
CASSLQPGPVTDTQYF TGTGCCAGCAGCTTACAGCCGGGACCCGTCACAGATACGCAGTATTTT . 16 TRBJ2-3 TRBV7-2 .
CATSRAYWDRSSYNEQFF TGTGCCACCAGCAGAGCCTACTGGGACAGGAGCTCCTACAATGAGCAGTTCTTC . 18 TRBJ2-1 TRBV15 TRBD1
CASSELQGDNEQFF TGTGCCAGCAGTGAACTACAGGGAGACAATGAGCAGTTCTTC . 14 TRBJ2-1 TRBV6-5 .
CASSGGSFYGYTF TGTGCCAGCAGCGGGGGGTCCTTCTATGGCTACACCTTC . 13 TRBJ1-2 TRBV9 .
CASSQQGNEQYF TGTGCCAGCAGTCAACAGGGGAACGAGCAGTACTTC once 12 TRBJ2-7 TRBV27 TRBD1
CSAPEREQFF TGCAGTGCTCCCGAGCGTGAGCAGTTCTTC few 10 TRBJ2-1 TRBV20-1 .
CASSVGVNEQFF TGTGCCAGCAGCGTAGGGGTGAATGAGCAGTTCTTC once 12 TRBJ2-1 TRBV9 .
CASSLVSGGREYYTGELFF TGCGCCAGCAGCTTAGTCTCCGGCGGGAGGGAATATTACACCGGGGAGCTGTTTTTT . 19 TRBJ2-2 TRBV5-1 TRBD2
CASSLMRSAPDTQYF TGTGCCAGCAGCTTAATGAGAAGCGCCCCAGATACGCAGTATTTT . 15 TRBJ2-3 TRBV7-8 .
CASTLEDYTDTQYF TGTGCCAGCACCCTCGAGGATTACACAGATACGCAGTATTTT . 14 TRBJ2-3 TRBV6-5 .
CASSITSYQETQYF TGTGCCAGTAGTATTACATCGTACCAAGAGACCCAGTACTTC . 14 TRBJ2-5 TRBV19 .
CASSYRGSQPQHF TGTGCCAGCAGTTACAGGGGAAGTCAGCCCCAGCATTTT . 13 TRBJ1-5 TRBV27 TRBD1
CASSHRTSGSYEQYF TGCGCCAGCAGCCACCGGACTAGCGGGTCCTACGAGCAGTACTTC . 15 TRBJ2-7 TRBV4-1 TRBD2
CASSFTAGGGNTIYF TGTGCCAGCAGTTTTACCGCGGGGGGTGGAAACACCATATATTTT . 15 TRBJ1-3 TRBV6-5 .
CASSEVSGTNEQYF TGTGCCAGCAGTGAAGTGTCGGGTACTAACGAGCAGTACTTC . 14 TRBJ2-7 TRBV6-1 .
CASLREGLSNEQFF TGTGCCAGTTTACGGGAAGGTCTCAGCAATGAGCAGTTCTTC . 14 TRBJ2-1 TRBV28 .
CSVRRQGNEQFF TGCAGCGTCAGGAGACAGGGAAATGAGCAGTTCTTC . 12 TRBJ2-1 TRBV29-1 TRBD1
CASSKQGTVISYEQYF TGTGCCAGCAGCAAACAAGGGACAGTGATATCCTACGAGCAGTACTTC once 16 TRBJ2-7 TRBV21-1 .
CASSATSEQFF TGTGCCAGCAGCGCCACCAGTGAGCAGTTCTTC . 11 TRBJ2-1 TRBV9 .
CSVLTPGTGKYEQYF TGCAGCGTATTAACCCCCGGGACAGGGAAGTACGAGCAGTACTTC . 15 TRBJ2-7 TRBV29-1 TRBD1
CASSLNYNEQFF TGTGCCAGCAGTTTAAACTACAATGAGCAGTTCTTC . 12 TRBJ2-1 TRBV27 .
CASSVGGSFAGSYNEQFF TGTGCCAGCAGCGTAGGCGGTTCGTTTGCTGGCTCCTACAATGAGCAGTTCTTC . 18 TRBJ2-1 TRBV9 .
CASSPRDSDYEQYF TGTGCCAGCTCACCAAGGGACAGCGACTACGAGCAGTACTTC once 14 TRBJ2-7 TRBV18 TRBD1
CAWSPGTGGYEQYF TGTGCCTGGAGTCCCGGGACAGGGGGGTACGAGCAGTACTTC . 14 TRBJ2-7 TRBV30 TRBD1
CASSVEEGSEPLNYGYTF TGTGCCAGCAGCGTAGAGGAGGGCAGTGAGCCCCTTAACTATGGCTACACCTTC . 18 TRBJ1-2 TRBV9 .
CASSQGGGSAETQYF TGTGCCAGCAGCCAAGGGGGCGGGAGTGCAGAGACCCAGTACTTC . 15 TRBJ2-5 TRBV14 TRBD2
CASSPTGGGYEQYF TGTGCCAGCAGCCCCACGGGGGGAGGCTACGAGCAGTACTTC . 14 TRBJ2-7 TRBV13 TRBD2
CASSLVYRGAGNEKLFF TGTGCCAGCAGCTTAGTATACAGGGGCGCGGGTAATGAAAAACTGTTTTTT . 17 TRBJ1-4 TRBV11-2 TRBD1
CASSESPGALGEQYF TGCGCCAGCAGTGAGTCCCCAGGGGCACTGGGCGAGCAGTACTTC . 15 TRBJ2-7 TRBV10-2 .